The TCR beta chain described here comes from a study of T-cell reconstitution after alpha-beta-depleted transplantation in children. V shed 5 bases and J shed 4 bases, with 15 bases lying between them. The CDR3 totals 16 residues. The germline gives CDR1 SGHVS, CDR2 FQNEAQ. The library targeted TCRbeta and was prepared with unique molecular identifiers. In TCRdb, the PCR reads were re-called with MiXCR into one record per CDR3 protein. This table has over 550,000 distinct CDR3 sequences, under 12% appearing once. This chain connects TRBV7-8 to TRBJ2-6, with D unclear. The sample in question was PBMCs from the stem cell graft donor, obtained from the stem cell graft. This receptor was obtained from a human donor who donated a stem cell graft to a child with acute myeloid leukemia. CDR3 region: CASSPWWGTGANVLTF. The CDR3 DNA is TGTGCCAGCAGCCCGTGGTGGGGAACCGGGGCCAACGTCCTGACTTTC. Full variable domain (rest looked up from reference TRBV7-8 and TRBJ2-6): GAGVSQSPRYKVAKRGQDVALRCDPISGHVSLFWYQQALGQGPEFLTYFQNEAQLDKSGLPSDRFFAERPEGSVSTLKIQRTQQEDSAVYLCASSPWWGTGANVLTFGAGSRLTVL.